This T cell receptor beta chain was observed in a study of blood T cell repertoires in COVID-19. Overall study: T cells, B-cell-depleted T cells, or PBMCs supplied cDNA or gDNA.

The germline CDR1 and CDR2 sequences are SGHTA and FQGNSA. The CDR3 extends over 15 amino acids. V lost 7 bases to trimming and J lost 6 bases; unmatched junction nucleotides: 10. This clone was picked up one time. Authors' analysis steps: Amplification from reference gene primers served as the basis for estimated nucleated cell counts. Produced via immunoSEQ multiplex PCR; TCRdb's table is partial and in-frame only. The DNA gave D and trimming, while V, J and clone size come from that table. Of about 210,000 clones listed, 80% were seen once; the top ten hold around 7.7%. This rearrangement joins TRBV7-2 to TRBJ2-3, with 10 bases lining up with TRBD2. Source material: peripheral blood. This clonotype was obtained from a woman aged 70-85 years with acute or convalescent COVID-19. CDR3 region: CASKRGSGGVDTQYF. The CDR3 region has the DNA TGTGCCAGCAAAAGGGGGAGCGGGGGGGTGGATACGCAGTATTTT.